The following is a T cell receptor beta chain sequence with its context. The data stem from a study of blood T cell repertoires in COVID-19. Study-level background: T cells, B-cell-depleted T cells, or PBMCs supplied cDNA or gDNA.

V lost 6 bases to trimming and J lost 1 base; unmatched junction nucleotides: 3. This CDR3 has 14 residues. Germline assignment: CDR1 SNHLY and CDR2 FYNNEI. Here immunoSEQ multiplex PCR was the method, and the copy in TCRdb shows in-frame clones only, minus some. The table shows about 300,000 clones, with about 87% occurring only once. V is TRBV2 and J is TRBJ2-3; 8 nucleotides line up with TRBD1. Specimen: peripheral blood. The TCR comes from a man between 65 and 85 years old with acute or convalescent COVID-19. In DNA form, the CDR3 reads TGTGCCAGCAGCGCGACAGGGGGCACAGATACGCAGTATTTT. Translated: CASSATGGTDTQYF. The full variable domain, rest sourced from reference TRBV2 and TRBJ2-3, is EPEVTQTPSHQVTQMGQEVILRCVPISNHLYFYWYRQILGQKVEFLVSFYNNEISEKSEIFDDQFSVERPDGSNFTLKIRSTKLEDSAMYFCASSATGGTDTQYFGPGTRLTVL.